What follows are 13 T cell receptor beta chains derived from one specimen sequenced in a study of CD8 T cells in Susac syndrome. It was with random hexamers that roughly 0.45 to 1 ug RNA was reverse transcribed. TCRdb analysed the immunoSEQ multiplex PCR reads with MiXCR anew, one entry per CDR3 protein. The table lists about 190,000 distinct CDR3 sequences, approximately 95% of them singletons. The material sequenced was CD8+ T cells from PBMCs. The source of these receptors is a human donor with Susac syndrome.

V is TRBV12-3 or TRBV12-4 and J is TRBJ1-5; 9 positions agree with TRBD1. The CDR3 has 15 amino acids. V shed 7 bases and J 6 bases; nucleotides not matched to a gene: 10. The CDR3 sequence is CASTSGTGILQPQHF. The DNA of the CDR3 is TGTGCCAGCACCTCCGGGACAGGGATTCTTCAGCCCCAGCATTTT.

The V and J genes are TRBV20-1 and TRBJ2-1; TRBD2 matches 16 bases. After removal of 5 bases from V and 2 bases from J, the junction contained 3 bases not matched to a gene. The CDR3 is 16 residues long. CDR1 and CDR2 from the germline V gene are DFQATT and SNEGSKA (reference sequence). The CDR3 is CSASGTSGRAYNEQFF. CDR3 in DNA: TGCAGTGCTTCCGGGACTAGCGGGAGGGCCTACAATGAGCAGTTCTTC.

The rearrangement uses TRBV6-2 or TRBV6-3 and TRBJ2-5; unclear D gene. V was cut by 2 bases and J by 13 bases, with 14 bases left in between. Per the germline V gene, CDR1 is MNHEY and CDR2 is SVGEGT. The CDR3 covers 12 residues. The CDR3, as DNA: TGTGCCAGCAGTTACGGTTCACGACCAGGGTACTTC. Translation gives CASSYGSRPGYF.

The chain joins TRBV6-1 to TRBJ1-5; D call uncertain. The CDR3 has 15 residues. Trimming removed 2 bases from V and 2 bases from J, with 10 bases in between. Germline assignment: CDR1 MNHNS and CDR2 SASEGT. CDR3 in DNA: TGTGCCAGCAGTGAACTGGGCCTAGGCAATCAGCCCCAGCATTTT. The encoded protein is CASSELGLGNQPQHF.

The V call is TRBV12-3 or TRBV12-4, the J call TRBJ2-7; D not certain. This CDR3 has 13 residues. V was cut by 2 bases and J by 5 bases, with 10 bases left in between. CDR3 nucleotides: TGTGCCAGCAGTTTATACCGGTCCGACGAGCAGTACTTC. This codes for CASSLYRSDEQYF.

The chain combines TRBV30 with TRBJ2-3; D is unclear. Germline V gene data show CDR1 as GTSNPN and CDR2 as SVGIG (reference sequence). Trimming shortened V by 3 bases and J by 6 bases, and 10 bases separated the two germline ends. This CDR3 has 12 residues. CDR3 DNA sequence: TGTGCCTGGAGCTCTGTCGGGGATACGCAGTATTTT. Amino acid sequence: CAWSSVGDTQYF. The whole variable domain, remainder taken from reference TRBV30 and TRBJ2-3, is SQTIHQWPATLVQPVGSPLSLECTVEGTSNPNLYWYRQAAGRGLQLLFYSVGIGQISSEVPQNLSASRPQDRQFILSSKKLLLSDSGFYLCAWSSVGDTQYFGPGTRLTVL.

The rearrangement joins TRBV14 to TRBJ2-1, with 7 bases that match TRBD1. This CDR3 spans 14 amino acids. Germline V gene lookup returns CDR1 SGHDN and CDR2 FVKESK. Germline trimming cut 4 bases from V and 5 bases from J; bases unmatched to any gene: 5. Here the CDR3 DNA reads TGTGCCAGCAGCCGTAACAGGGGTAACAATGAGCAGTTCTTC. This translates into CASSRNRGNNEQFF.

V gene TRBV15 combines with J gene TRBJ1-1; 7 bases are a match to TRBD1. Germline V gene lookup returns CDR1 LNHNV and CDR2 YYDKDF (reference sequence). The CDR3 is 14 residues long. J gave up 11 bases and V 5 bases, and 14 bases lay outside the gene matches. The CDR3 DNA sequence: TGTGCCACCAGCGCAACGACAGGGTCATATCTCGCTTTCTTT. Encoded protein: CATSATTGSYLAFF. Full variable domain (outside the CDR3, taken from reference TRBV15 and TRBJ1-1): DAMVIQNPRYQVTQFGKPVTLSCSQTLNHNVMYWYQQKSSQAPKLLFHYYDKDFNNEADTPDNFQSRRPNTSFCFLDIRSPGLGDTAMYLCATSATTGSYLAFFGQGTRLTVV.

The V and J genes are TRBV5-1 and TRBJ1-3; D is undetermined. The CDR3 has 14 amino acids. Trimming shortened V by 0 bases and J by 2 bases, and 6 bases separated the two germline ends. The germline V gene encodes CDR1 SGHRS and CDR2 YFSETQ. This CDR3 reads CASSLEGTGNTIYF. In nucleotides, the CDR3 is TGCGCCAGCAGCTTGGAAGGGACTGGAAACACCATATATTTT.

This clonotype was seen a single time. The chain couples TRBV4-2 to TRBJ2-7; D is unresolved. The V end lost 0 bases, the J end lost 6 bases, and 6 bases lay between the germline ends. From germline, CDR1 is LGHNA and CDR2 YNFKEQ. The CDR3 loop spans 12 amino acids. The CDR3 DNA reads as TGTGCCAGCAGCCAAGATAGAATCGAGCAGTACTTC. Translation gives CASSQDRIEQYF.

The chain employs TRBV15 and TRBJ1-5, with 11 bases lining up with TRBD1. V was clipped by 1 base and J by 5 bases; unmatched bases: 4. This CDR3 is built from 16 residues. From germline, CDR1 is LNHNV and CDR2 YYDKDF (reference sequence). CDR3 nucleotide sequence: TGTGCCACCAGCAGAGGTGCGGACAGGGGGCATCAGCCCCAGCATTTT. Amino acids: CATSRGADRGHQPQHF.

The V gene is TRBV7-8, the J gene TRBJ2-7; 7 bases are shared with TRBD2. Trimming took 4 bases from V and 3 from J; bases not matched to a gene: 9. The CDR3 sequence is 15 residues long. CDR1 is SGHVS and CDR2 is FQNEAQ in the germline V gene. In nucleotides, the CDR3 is TGTGCCAGCAGCTACCCAAGGGGAGGGGACTACGAGCAGTACTTC. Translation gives CASSYPRGGDYEQYF. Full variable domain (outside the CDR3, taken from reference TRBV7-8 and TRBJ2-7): GAGVSQSPRYKVAKRGQDVALRCDPISGHVSLFWYQQALGQGPEFLTYFQNEAQLDKSGLPSDRFFAERPEGSVSTLKIQRTQQEDSAVYLCASSYPRGGDYEQYFGPGTRLTVT.

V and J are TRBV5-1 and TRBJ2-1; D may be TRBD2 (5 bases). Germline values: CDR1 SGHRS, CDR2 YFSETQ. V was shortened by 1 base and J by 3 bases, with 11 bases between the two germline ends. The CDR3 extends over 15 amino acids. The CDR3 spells CASSLRLAGYNEQFF. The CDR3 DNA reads TGCGCCAGCAGCTTGCGGCTCGCGGGCTACAATGAGCAGTTCTTC.